The 25 T cell receptor beta chains reported below all come from one sample, sequenced in a study of molecular identifiers for immune sequencing clone quantification (dated by TCRdb to 2017 to 2018). The library was obtained by PCR. Sequencing instrument: NextSeq 500. Using fastp trimming at Q25 and MiXCR clonotype assembly, TCRdb reanalyzed the public sequencing data and kept in-frame beta chains. Each entry is one CDR3 protein sequence, shown with its most common DNA and genes. Here the sample has some 94,000 distinct CDR3 sequences; around a quarter occur a single time. Roughly 0.76% of the sample is held by the ten biggest clonotypes. What was sequenced was naive CD8+ T cells from blood, with Jurkat cell RNA spiked in. Taken with the paper, the label for cell subset or site translates to: FACS-sorted CD8+CD4-CCR7+CD45RA+ naive T cells. The receptors derive from a human donor in good health. Some libraries in this study had Jurkat cell RNA spiked in.

This clonotype was seen many times. The CDR3 loop is CASSPSKGLETQYF. CDR3 nucleotide sequence: TGTGCCAGCAGCCCCTCCAAGGGGCTGGAGACCCAGTACTTC. The chain links TRBV13 to TRBJ2-5, with D possibly being TRBD1 (5 bases). Germline-derived CDR1 and CDR2 are PRHDT and FYEKMQ (reference sequence). This CDR3 has 14 residues. The ends were cut back, 5 bases at V and 5 bases at J, with 15 bases in the middle.

To note about this clonotype: The junction differs from germline at one of its ends, possibly a read error. J is TRBJ2-7 and V is TRBV7-9, with D hard to call. Germline V lookup: CDR1 SEHNR, CDR2 FQNEAQ (reference sequence). The CDR3 length is 11 residues. This CDR3 reads CARSPSYEQYF. DNA for the CDR3: TGTGCCCGCAGCCCCTCCTACGAGCAGTACTTC. Combining the CDR3 with reference TRBV7-9 and TRBJ2-7 gives the whole variable domain DTGVSQNPRHKITKRGQNVTFRCDPISEHNRLYWYRQTLGQGPEFLTYFQNEAQLEKSRLLSDRFSAERPKGSFSTLEIQRTEQGDSAMYLCARSPSYEQYFGPGTRLTVT.

This clonotype was recorded once. A read error may be the cause here, since a much bigger clone is one base away. This sequence joins TRBV11-2 and TRBJ2-3; TRBD1 is a possible D gene (5 bases). With the DNA end fitting TRBJ1-5 better, the J assignment may be wrong. CDR1 SGHAT and CDR2 FQNNGV come from the germline V gene. This CDR3 spans 15 amino acids. CDR3 nucleotides: TGTGCCAGCAGCTATCCGGGACTGGGCACAGATACGCAGCATTTT. Its protein is CASSYPGLGTDTQHF.

As for this clonotype: This may be a read error, as it is one base from a much larger clone. The chain couples TRBV7-2 to TRBJ1-2; D is unclear. This CDR3 is built from 14 residues. CDR1 is SGHTA and CDR2 is FQGNSA in the germline V gene. CDR3 nucleotide sequence: TGTGCCGGCAGCTTAGTGCTGGCTATCTATGGCTACACCTTC. As protein: CAGSLVLAIYGYTF. Based on the CDR3 plus reference TRBV7-2 and TRBJ1-2, the full variable domain is GAGVSQSPSNKVTEKGKDVELRCDPISGHTALYWYRQSLGQGLEFLIYFQGNSAPDKSGLPSDRFSAERTGGSVSTLTIQRTQQEDSAVYLCAGSLVLAIYGYTFGSGTRLTVV.

The V call is TRBV7-3, the J call TRBJ2-1; the match to TRBD2 covers 7 bases. V dropped 4 bases and J dropped 7; count of bases not matched to a gene: 19. Germline V gene lookup returns CDR1 SGHTA and CDR2 FQGTGA. There are 18 residues in the CDR3. The CDR3 bases are TGTGCCAGCAGCTCCGAGGCCCCGGGACTACCTAAAGATAATGAGCAGTTCTTC. This codes for CASSSEAPGLPKDNEQFF.

This clonotype was observed many times. This rearrangement joins TRBV29-1 to TRBJ2-7; possibly TRBD2 for D (5 bases). This CDR3 is 14 amino acids long. Per the germline V gene, CDR1 is SQVTM and CDR2 is ANQGSEA. Trimming left V 4 bases short and J 5 bases short, with 18 bases between. In DNA, the CDR3 is TGCAGCGTTGTTGGGCGAGGCTCGGGGAACGAGCAGTACTTC. This sequence encodes CSVVGRGSGNEQYF.

Regarding this clonotype: One end of the junction does not line up with germline, which may come from a read error. This rearrangement joins TRBV27 to TRBJ1-5; no firm D call. CDR3 length: 15 residues. CDR1 is MNHEY, CDR2 SMNVEV, per germline (reference sequence). The CDR3 DNA reads as TGTGTCAGCAGTCCCCTCCCCAGCCTCAATCAGCCCCAGCATTTT. Protein product: CVSSPLPSLNQPQHF.

The table lists this clonotype with a few counts. This chain uses TRBV10-3 with TRBJ1-1; 8 bases are a match to TRBD1. Germline assignment: CDR1 ENHRY and CDR2 SYGVKD. CDR3 length equals 15 residues. Losses at the gene ends were 3 bases for V and 0 bases for J; bases not matched to a gene: 3. The CDR3 sequence is CAISDGQGLNTEAFF. In DNA form, the CDR3 reads TGTGCCATCAGTGACGGACAGGGCCTGAACACTGAAGCTTTCTTT.

This chain uses TRBV27 with TRBJ2-7, with D possibly being TRBD2 (6 bases). The V end lost 2 bases, the J end lost 5 bases, and 7 bases lay between the germline ends. Germline V gene sequence: CDR1 MNHEY, CDR2 SMNVEV (reference sequence). The CDR3 is 12 amino acids. Here the CDR3 reads CASSLRGNEQYF. CDR3 sequence (DNA): TGTGCCAGCAGTTTACGGGGGAACGAGCAGTACTTC.

This clonotype was observed a handful of times. The chain employs TRBV12-3 or TRBV12-4 and TRBJ2-5, with D perhaps being TRBD1 or TRBD2 (5 bases each). Trimming shortened V by 3 bases and J by 7 bases, and 18 bases separated the two germline ends. The CDR3 is made up of 15 amino acids. DNA for the CDR3: TGTGCCAGCAGTTTCTTTAGTGGGGGATTTGGGACCCAGTACTTC. Amino acids: CASSFFSGGFGTQYF.

This clonotype was found many times. The chain employs TRBV28 and TRBJ2-3; D may be TRBD1 (5 bases). The CDR3 contains 15 residues. Germline CDR1 MDHEN, CDR2 SYDVKM. Trimming took off 5 bases at V and 2 bases at J, with 14 bases between the two ends. CDR3 region: CASSTTDLYTDTQYF. The CDR3 DNA is TGTGCCAGCAGTACGACAGATCTGTACACAGATACGCAGTATTTT.

This clonotype was counted many times. The CDR3: CASSQVAGGPTDTQYF. CDR3 bases: TGTGCCAGCAGCCAAGTAGCGGGAGGGCCAACAGATACGCAGTATTTT. The chain combines TRBV3-1 with TRBJ2-3, with 11 bases matching TRBD2. This CDR3 region has 16 residues. V shed 1 base, J shed 3 bases, and the junction held 3 bases outside the gene matches. Germline CDR1 reads LGHDT; CDR2 reads YNNKEL (reference sequence).

This clonotype came up many times. The V and J genes are TRBV7-6 and TRBJ1-2; a possible D gene is TRBD1 (5 bases). Trimming cost V 5 bases and J 7 bases, with 11 bases left between them. The CDR3 spans 12 residues. Germline V gene sequence: CDR1 SGHVS, CDR2 FNYEAQ. The CDR3 spells CASSITGIGYTF. DNA of the CDR3: TGTGCCAGCAGCATAACAGGAATTGGCTACACCTTC.

On this clonotype: No conserved phenylalanine or tryptophan is present at the end of the CDR3, so a read error is the likely explanation. The chain combines TRBV14 with TRBJ2-5, with TRBD2 identical over 8 bases. The ends lost 0 bases at V and 0 bases at J; junction bases unmatched: 6. This CDR3 spans 17 amino acids. Looked up from germline, CDR1 is SGHDN and CDR2 is FVKESK. CDR3 nucleotides: TGTGCCAGCAGCCAAGACGGGACTAGGAAGTACCAAGAGACCCAGTACCTC. Translating gives CASSQDGTRKYQETQYL.

The V gene is TRBV5-4, the J gene TRBJ2-4, with 8 bases fitting TRBD1. With V trimmed by 4 bases and J by 0 bases, 6 bases remained unmatched. The germline V gene has CDR1 SGHNT and CDR2 YYREEE (reference sequence). The CDR3 spans 16 residues. The CDR3 sequence is CASSRLDREAKNIQYF. Here the CDR3 DNA reads TGTGCCAGCAGCCGGTTGGACAGGGAAGCCAAAAACATTCAGTACTTC.

Concerning this clonotype: One base away lies a much larger clone, so this may be a sequencing read error. The genes are TRBV24-1 and TRBJ2-1; D not resolved. The CDR3 sequence is 11 residues long. V was cut by 7 bases and J by 9 bases, with 9 bases left in between. Germline-derived CDR1 and CDR2 are KGHDR and SFDVKD. The CDR3, as DNA: TGTGCCACCAGCCACGTGGGTGAGCAGTTCTTC. This codes for CATSHVGEQFF.

This clonotype was detected many times. The chain couples TRBV2 to TRBJ1-2; D gene ambiguous. CDR1 is SNHLY and CDR2 is FYNNEI in the germline V gene. With 2 bases removed from V and 4 bases from J, the gap between germline ends came to 20 bases. The length of the CDR3 is 17 residues. CDR3 amino acids: CASSENPMNTRVYGYTF. Here the CDR3 DNA reads TGTGCCAGCAGTGAAAATCCTATGAACACACGAGTCTATGGCTACACCTTC.

This clonotype has ten or more counts. The rearrangement joins TRBV29-1 to TRBJ1-4; weak D call: TRBD1 (6 bases). Per the germline V gene, CDR1 is SQVTM and CDR2 is ANQGSEA. V was trimmed by 7 bases and J by 0 bases, leaving 9 bases between them. The CDR3 runs to 13 residues. The CDR3 DNA is TGCAGCGGGAGGACAGCAACTAATGAAAAACTGTTTTTT. Protein sequence: CSGRTATNEKLFF. Using reference TRBV29-1 and TRBJ1-4 for the parts outside the CDR3, the full variable domain is SAVISQKPSRDICQRGTSLTIQCQVDSQVTMMFWYRQQPGQSLTLIATANQGSEATYESGFVIDKFPISRPNLTFSTLTVSNMSPEDSSIYLCSGRTATNEKLFFGSGTQLSVL.

This clonotype was recorded many times. The genes are TRBV5-4 and TRBJ1-1; D is unresolved. CDR3 length: 14 residues. The V and J ends lost 1 base and 0 bases respectively, with 7 bases between them. CDR1 and CDR2 from the germline V gene are SGHNT and YYREEE (reference sequence). CDR3 sequence: CASSLRGMNTEAFF. DNA of the CDR3: TGTGCCAGCAGCTTGAGAGGGATGAACACTGAAGCTTTCTTT.

To note about this clonotype: This may stem from a read error, because a much larger clone lies one nucleotide away. The V gene is TRBV20-1, the J gene TRBJ1-5, with D hard to call. This CDR3 contains 16 residues. Germline loops: CDR1 DFQATT, CDR2 SNEGSKA (reference sequence). CDR3 in amino acids: CCARDRLAVGIQPQHF. The CDR3 region has the DNA TGCTGTGCTAGAGATCGCCTGGCAGTGGGGATTCAGCCCCAGCATTTT.

In this sample, this clonotype turned up a few times. The rearrangement links TRBV19 to TRBJ2-7; TRBD2 aligns across 12 bases. This CDR3 spans 14 amino acids. J lost 4 bases, V lost 5 bases, and 3 bases had no gene match. From germline, CDR1 is LNHDA and CDR2 SQIVND (reference sequence). Here the CDR3 DNA reads TGTGCCAGTAGTGCCCTAGCGGGAGGGTACGAGCAGTACTTC. Translated: CASSALAGGYEQYF.

This clonotype was picked up many times. V gene TRBV7-9 combines with J gene TRBJ2-5; 8 bases map to TRBD1. The CDR3 covers 16 residues. Germline V gives CDR1 SEHNR, CDR2 FQNEAQ (reference sequence). V dropped 6 bases and J dropped 4; count of bases not matched to a gene: 13. CDR3 region: CASRNEQGERPETQYF. The CDR3 DNA follows: TGTGCCAGCAGGAACGAACAGGGGGAAAGACCAGAGACCCAGTACTTC. The variable domain in full, with the rest retrieved from reference TRBV7-9 and TRBJ2-5, is DTGVSQNPRHKITKRGQNVTFRCDPISEHNRLYWYRQTLGQGPEFLTYFQNEAQLEKSRLLSDRFSAERPKGSFSTLEIQRTEQGDSAMYLCASRNEQGERPETQYFGPGTRLLVL.

As to this clonotype: This may stem from a read error, because a much larger clone lies one nucleotide away. The V gene is TRBV30, the J gene TRBJ2-1; no firm D call. The CDR3 is 11 amino acids. The germline gives CDR1 GTSNPN, CDR2 SVGIG (reference sequence). The CDR3 bases are TGTGTCTGGAGACCTCACAATGAGCAGTTCTTC. Protein product: CVWRPHNEQFF.

This clonotype was found a few times. J is TRBJ2-2 and V is TRBV7-2; TRBD2 aligns across 13 bases. CDR1 and CDR2 (germline): SGHTA, FQGNSA. There are 18 residues in the CDR3. J gave up 6 bases and V 4 bases, and 11 bases lay outside the gene matches. CDR3 DNA sequence: TGTGCCAGCAGCTCCGAAAGGACTAGCGGGAGTCCGGCCGGGGAGCTGTTTTTT. It codes for CASSSERTSGSPAGELFF.

Note on this clonotype: One end of the junction is discordant with germline, which a read error may explain. The rearrangement uses TRBV4-1 and TRBJ1-1; D not certain. Germline assignment: CDR1 MGHRA and CDR2 YSYEKL. This CDR3 is 14 amino acids long. CDR3 sequence: CASSRSYGSTAAFF. CDR3 DNA: TGCGCCAGCAGCCGTAGTTACGGATCCACTGCAGCTTTCTTT.